This TCR beta chain was documented in a study of cytomegalovirus exposure and HLA in healthy donors. Primers for the PCR totalled 60 Vbeta and 13 Jbeta. Clones were sequenced by immunoSEQ multiplex PCR, and TCRdb holds only the in-frame ones, with some missing. The sample lists more than 65,000 clones; around two thirds were seen once. Germline-derived CDR1 and CDR2 are LNHDA and SQIVND (reference sequence). V was cut by 3 bases and J by 2 bases, with 13 bases left in between. This CDR3 has 15 residues. Remarks on this clone: As yet, its antigen is unknown.

General study results and limits: The CMV antigen specificity of a few CMV-associated chains was confirmed through in vitro analysis.

The J gene is TRBJ1-1, the V gene TRBV19, with D maybe TRBD1 (5 bases). Sequencing was carried out using PBMCs. The TCR sequence derives from a woman in her forties or fifties in good health and CMV-seropositive. The CDR3 here is CASSIGARVNTEAFF. Written as DNA, the CDR3 is TGTGCCAGTAGTATTGGGGCCCGAGTTAACACTGAAGCTTTCTTT.